This T cell receptor beta chain derives from a study of blood T cell repertoires in COVID-19. Study background: T cells, B-cell-depleted T cells, or PBMCs supplied cDNA or gDNA.

This clone was counted a single time. The assay was immunoSEQ multiplex PCR, and TCRdb's table has in-frame clones only and misses some. Of roughly 300,000 clones listed, roughly 90% are singletons. CDR1 and CDR2 (germline): MDHEN, SYDVKM. V lost 2 bases and J lost 0; bases outside the gene matches: 4. The CDR3 contains 16 residues. Sequencing used PBMCs or T cells enriched from blood (not recorded which). The chain is built from TRBV28 and TRBJ2-3; 8 positions agree with TRBD2. This sequence originates from a woman younger than 45 who had recovered from COVID-19. The CDR3 spells CASSLTASGSTDTQYF. The CDR3 coding sequence is TGTGCCAGCAGTTTAACGGCTAGCGGGAGCACAGATACGCAGTATTTT.